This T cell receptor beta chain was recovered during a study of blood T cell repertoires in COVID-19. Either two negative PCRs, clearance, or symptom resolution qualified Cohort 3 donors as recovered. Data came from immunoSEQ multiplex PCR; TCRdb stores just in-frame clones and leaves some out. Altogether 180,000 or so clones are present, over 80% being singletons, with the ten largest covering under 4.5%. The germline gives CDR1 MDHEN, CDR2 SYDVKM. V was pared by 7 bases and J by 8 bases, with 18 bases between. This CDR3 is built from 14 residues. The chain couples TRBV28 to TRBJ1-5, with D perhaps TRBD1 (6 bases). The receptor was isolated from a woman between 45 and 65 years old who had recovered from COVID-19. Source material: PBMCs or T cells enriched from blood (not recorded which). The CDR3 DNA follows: TGTGCCAGCACCCTGGGGGGGGCAGAAAAGCCCCAGCATTTT. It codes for CASTLGGAEKPQHF.